This entry is about one T cell receptor (beta chain). The data are from a study of blood T cell repertoires in COVID-19. Turning to the study itself: PBMCs, B-cell-depleted T cells, or T cells were the source of the cDNA or gDNA that made up the material.

The CDR3 length is 14 residues. Trimming left V 8 bases short and J 0 bases short, with 11 bases between. Germline V CDR1 and CDR2: KGHSH, LQKENI. Sequencing was performed with immunoSEQ multiplex PCR; in TCRdb, only in-frame clones are kept and a portion is missing. The data hold under 35,000 clones, with 83% observed a single time. This receptor was identified in a man in his 70s with active COVID-19. The chain carries TRBV18 and TRBJ2-4, with D perhaps matching TRBD2 (6 bases). The sequencing input was peripheral blood. The CDR3, as DNA: TGTGCCAGCGGTGGCGGGGTAGCCAAAAACATTCAGTACTTC. It translates to CASGGGVAKNIQYF. The whole variable domain, remainder taken from reference TRBV18 and TRBJ2-4, is NAGVMQNPRHLVRRRGQEARLRCSPMKGHSHVYWYRQLPEEGLKFMVYLQKENIIDESGMPKERFSAEFPKEGPSILRIQQVVRGDSAAYFCASGGGVAKNIQYFGAGTRLSVL.